This passage covers 30 T cell receptor beta chains from one sample sequenced in a study of cytomegalovirus exposure and HLA in healthy donors (dated by TCRdb to the late 2010s). Libraries came from the immunoSEQ multiplex PCR assay. Entries here come from immuneACCESS through TCRdb and include only in-frame sequences with V and J called. Some clones fail to appear in such tables; in the studies checked, an unresolved V gene covers under half of the shortfall, and the cause of the remainder is unknown. The sample table contains around 250,000 clones; only one count was recorded for roughly 90% of them. The ten top clones hold under 0.4% of the sample. Sequenced: PBMCs. The source of these receptors is a woman aged 18-29 years in good health and CMV-seronegative.

The chain combines TRBV2 with TRBJ2-1; 7 bases match TRBD1. V dropped 9 bases and J dropped 2; count of bases not matched to a gene: 4. The CDR3 loop spans 13 amino acids. Germline values: CDR1 SNHLY, CDR2 FYNNEI. CDR3 nucleotides: TGTGCCAGACAGACAGGGACCTACAATGAGCAGTTCTTC. Its translation is CARQTGTYNEQFF.

This clone was detected once. The genes are TRBV4-3 and TRBJ1-4; 10 bases line up with TRBD1. Germline CDR1 LGHNA, CDR2 YSLEER. With V trimmed by 0 bases and J by 14 bases, 12 bases remained unmatched. The CDR3 is 16 residues long. This CDR3 reads CASSQERTGGHLGLFF. The CDR3 nucleotides are TGCGCCAGCAGCCAAGAGAGGACAGGGGGTCATTTAGGGCTGTTTTTT.

Written as DNA, the CDR3 is TGTGCCTGGAGTCCGACAGGTCTCCGTCAAGATACGCAGTATTTT. Its protein is CAWSPTGLRQDTQYF. The J gene is TRBJ2-3, the V gene TRBV30, with D possibly TRBD1 on 6 matching bases. V was cut by 2 bases and J by 5 bases, with 17 bases left in between. Germline loops: CDR1 GTSNPN, CDR2 SVGIG (reference sequence). The CDR3 spans 15 residues.

V and J are TRBV11-1 and TRBJ2-1, with D unclear. With 5 bases removed from V and 6 bases from J, the gap between germline ends came to 11 bases. In germline, CDR1 is SGHAT, CDR2 FQDESV (reference sequence). CDR3 size: 13 residues. Written as DNA, the CDR3 is TGTGCCAGCAGCCTAAGTAATGCCAATGAGCAGTTCTTC. The encoded protein is CASSLSNANEQFF.

The CDR3 DNA follows: TGTGCCAGCAGTCGAGGGGGGAGGGGCACCGGGGAGCTGTTTTTT. This gives the protein CASSRGGRGTGELFF. The chain has TRBV27 and TRBJ2-2, with a possible D match to TRBD2 (7 bases). Germline V gives CDR1 MNHEY, CDR2 SMNVEV (reference sequence). V shed 5 bases and J shed 4 bases, with 14 bases lying between them. The CDR3 extends over 15 amino acids.

The V and J genes are TRBV2 and TRBJ1-5; tentative D call: TRBD1 (6 bases). V lost 0 bases and J 5 bases, leaving 11 bases between the germline ends. The CDR3 is 15 amino acids. Germline V CDR1 and CDR2: SNHLY, FYNNEI. CDR3 sequence: CASSEAHRDHQPQHF. CDR3 nucleotide sequence: TGTGCCAGCAGTGAAGCGCACAGGGATCATCAGCCCCAGCATTTT.

V is TRBV11-3 and J is TRBJ2-2, with a weak D call TRBD1 (5 bases). V lost 5 bases to trimming and J lost 5 bases, with 15 bases between them. The CDR3 runs to 15 residues. Germline V lookup: CDR1 SGHNT, CDR2 YENEEA. The CDR3 here is CASSPTAGRTGELFF. The CDR3 DNA follows: TGTGCCAGCAGCCCGACCGCAGGGCGGACCGGGGAGCTGTTTTTT.

The CDR3 DNA sequence: TGTGCCAGCAGTTTATCCCGGGTAGCGGGGGGCAAGGGCCAGTACTTC. Residues: CASSLSRVAGGKGQYF. V usage is TRBV27 and J usage is TRBJ2-5; 10 nucleotides align to TRBD2. Trimming took 0 bases from V and 10 from J; bases not matched to a gene: 11. This CDR3 is built from 16 residues. Germline loops: CDR1 MNHEY, CDR2 SMNVEV (reference sequence).

V is TRBV6-4 and J is TRBJ1-2; the match to TRBD1 covers 8 bases. Germline CDR1 MRHNA, CDR2 SNTAGT. This CDR3 has 14 residues. With V trimmed by 6 bases and J by 4 bases, 7 bases remained unmatched. Written as DNA, the CDR3 is TGTGCCAGCAGCCCCGGACAGGGCTTCTATGGCTACACCTTC. It yields the protein CASSPGQGFYGYTF.

This clone was seen just once. The V gene is TRBV5-6, the J gene TRBJ2-7; the D is unclear. Per germline, CDR1 SGHDT and CDR2 YYEEEE. The CDR3 sequence is 13 residues long. V was shortened by 2 bases and J by 2 bases, with 8 bases between the two germline ends. The chain's CDR3 is CASSFYVTYEQYF. The DNA for the CDR3 is TGTGCCAGCAGCTTCTATGTAACCTACGAGCAGTACTTC.

The CDR3 DNA reads TGTGCCAGCAGTTACAGGACAGGGGGAACCGGGGAGCTGTTTTTT. This translates into CASSYRTGGTGELFF. J is TRBJ2-2 and V is TRBV6-5; 10 nucleotides agree with TRBD1. The ends lost 2 bases at V and 5 bases at J; junction bases unmatched: 2. Germline CDR1 is MNHEY and CDR2 is SVGAGI. This CDR3 has 15 amino acids.

This clone was seen only a few times. This rearrangement joins TRBV28 to TRBJ2-4, with 8 bases aligning to TRBD1. CDR3 length equals 14 residues. J was trimmed by 9 bases and V by 7 bases; bases with no gene match: 11. CDR1 and CDR2 (germline): MDHEN, SYDVKM. The CDR3 region has the DNA TGTGCCAGCACCCTTGGACAGGGTATCGGCATTCAGTACTTC. Translating it yields CASTLGQGIGIQYF.

V and J are TRBV14 and TRBJ2-7, with D perhaps matching TRBD2 (5 bases). The CDR3 extends over 14 amino acids. Trimming shortened V by 4 bases and J by 4 bases, and 14 bases separated the two germline ends. From germline, CDR1 is SGHDN and CDR2 FVKESK. CDR3 in amino acids: CASSPLGGLYEQYF. The CDR3 bases are TGTGCCAGCAGCCCCTTGGGCGGGCTGTACGAGCAGTACTTC.

The V call is TRBV4-1, the J call TRBJ1-2; 7 bases are a match to TRBD1. The CDR3 totals 15 residues. CDR1 is MGHRA, CDR2 YSYEKL, per germline. The V and J ends lost 3 bases and 4 bases, in that order; junction bases with no gene match: 8. The DNA of the CDR3 is TGCGCCAGCAGCCAGCAAATCTGGACAGGCTATGGCTACACCTTC. Translating gives CASSQQIWTGYGYTF.

This chain links TRBV6-4 with TRBJ2-2, with D possibly TRBD2 on 6 matching bases. Trimming took off 3 bases at V and 0 bases at J, with 8 bases between the two ends. The CDR3 covers 15 residues. The germline V gene encodes CDR1 MRHNA and CDR2 SNTAGT. The CDR3 nucleotides are TGTGCCAGCAGTGAAGGGACTTCGAACACCGGGGAGCTGTTTTTT. Amino acids: CASSEGTSNTGELFF.

This clone was seen a single time. V is TRBV7-9 and J is TRBJ2-2; 11 bases are shared with TRBD1. With 0 bases clipped from V and 7 bases from J, the junction kept 4 bases outside the gene matches. The CDR3 is 16 residues long. The germline V gene has CDR1 SEHNR and CDR2 FQNEAQ (reference sequence). As DNA, the CDR3 is TGTGCCAGCAGCTTAGCGGACAGGGGGCGTTTCGGGGAGCTGTTTTTT. It translates to CASSLADRGRFGELFF.

This chain links TRBV10-2 with TRBJ2-7; D is perhaps TRBD2 (6 bases). The germline gives CDR1 WSHSY, CDR2 SAAADI. The CDR3 extends over 13 amino acids. V was trimmed by 2 bases and J by 7 bases, leaving 12 bases between them. CDR3 protein: CASSEKPGREQYV. The CDR3, as DNA: TGCGCCAGCAGTGAGAAACCAGGGAGGGAGCAGTACGTC.

The chain has TRBV28 and TRBJ2-5, with 8 bases aligning to TRBD2. Losses at the gene ends were 7 bases for V and 3 bases for J; bases not matched to a gene: 7. CDR3 length equals 14 residues. The germline V gene encodes CDR1 MDHEN and CDR2 SYDVKM. CDR3 DNA: TGTGCCAGCAAGCCAGCGGGGGAGGAAGAGACCCAGTACTTC. Translation: CASKPAGEEETQYF.

About this clone itself: This same CDR3 is encoded by further DNA sequences in the sample. The CDR3 region has the DNA TGTGCCAGCAGCCCCCGCCAGGGCACCTACGAGCAGTACTTC. Translating gives CASSPRQGTYEQYF. The V call is TRBV7-9, the J call TRBJ2-7, with D maybe TRBD1 (5 bases). From germline, CDR1 is SEHNR and CDR2 FQNEAQ (reference sequence). CDR3 length: 14 amino acids. Trimming pared 5 bases from V and 2 bases from J, leaving 13 bases between.

The genes are TRBV28 and TRBJ1-6; 8 nucleotides align to TRBD1. Per germline, CDR1 MDHEN and CDR2 SYDVKM. V was clipped by 5 bases and J by 9 bases; unmatched bases: 12. The CDR3 has 16 amino acids. CDR3 in amino acids: CASSSAGGAFGSPLHF. The CDR3 DNA reads TGTGCCAGCAGTAGCGCAGGGGGCGCGTTTGGTTCACCCCTCCACTTT.

This chain uses TRBV28 with TRBJ2-1, with 7 nucleotides matching TRBD1. The germline CDR1 and CDR2 sequences are MDHEN and SYDVKM. CDR3 size: 15 residues. V was pared by 5 bases and J by 3 bases, with 7 bases of the junction left unmatched. The CDR3 DNA reads TGTGCCAGCAGTGCTGGACAGGCCCACTACAATGAGCAGTTCTTC. This sequence encodes CASSAGQAHYNEQFF.

V is TRBV7-2 and J is TRBJ2-2; 8 nucleotides line up with TRBD1. Germline V gene sequence: CDR1 SGHTA, CDR2 FQGNSA. The trim removed 8 bases at V and 7 bases at J, leaving 9 bases unmatched. This CDR3 region has 14 residues. CDR3 nucleotides: TGTGCCAGCTTCCCCCAGGGGGCCGGCGGGGAGCTGTTTTTT. This translates into CASFPQGAGGELFF.

This sequence joins TRBV7-8 and TRBJ2-5; 12 bases line up with TRBD2. After removal of 1 base from V and 5 bases from J, the junction contained 14 bases not matched to a gene. Germline-derived CDR1 and CDR2 are SGHVS and FQNEAQ. CDR3 length: 19 residues. The CDR3 DNA reads as TGTGCCAGCAGCTTAGGTTTGAGGCTAGCGGGGGGGCCGTGGGAGACCCAGTACTTC. This encodes CASSLGLRLAGGPWETQYF.

This clone has a single count. This chain connects TRBV19 to TRBJ2-5; D remains ambiguous. Per the germline V gene, CDR1 is LNHDA and CDR2 is SQIVND (reference sequence). Trimming pared 3 bases from V and 3 bases from J, leaving 14 bases between. CDR3 length: 15 amino acids. The chain's CDR3 is CASSMLTDHKETQYF. In nucleotides, the CDR3 is TGTGCCAGTAGTATGCTCACAGATCATAAAGAGACCCAGTACTTC.

This sequence joins TRBV11-2 and TRBJ2-3, with D tentatively TRBD2 (5 bases). Trimming took off 1 base at V and 2 bases at J, with 7 bases between the two ends. Germline assignment: CDR1 SGHAT and CDR2 FQNNGV. The CDR3 totals 14 residues. The CDR3 loop reads CASSLGTDTDTQYF. The CDR3 nucleotides are TGTGCCAGCAGCTTAGGGACTGACACAGATACGCAGTATTTT.

The rearrangement joins TRBV30 to TRBJ2-7; TRBD1 matches 8 bases. The CDR3 runs 13 residues. The V gene end was trimmed by 1 base and the J gene end by 2 bases; junction bases not matched to a gene: 1. The germline V gene encodes CDR1 GTSNPN and CDR2 SVGIG (reference sequence). The CDR3 spells CAWSGTGPYEQYF. As DNA, the CDR3 is TGTGCCTGGAGTGGGACAGGGCCCTACGAGCAGTACTTC.

The chain joins TRBV4-3 to TRBJ2-5; 8 bases are shared with TRBD1. From germline, CDR1 is LGHNA and CDR2 YSLEER. V lost 0 bases to trimming and J lost 4 bases; unmatched junction nucleotides: 13. This CDR3 has 18 residues. CDR3 in DNA: TGCGCCAGCAGCCAAGATACGGCAGGGGGCGCCGAGTTAGAGACCCAGTACTTC. Its protein product is CASSQDTAGGAELETQYF.

V is TRBV7-9 and J is TRBJ2-2, with a weak D call TRBD2 (6 bases). This CDR3 has 12 residues. The germline CDR1 and CDR2 sequences are SEHNR and FQNEAQ (reference sequence). The V gene lost 7 bases and the J gene lost 8 bases, with 11 bases spanning the gap. The CDR3 DNA reads as TGTGCCAGCATCCGAGGAGGGGGGGAGCTGTTTTTT. Its protein product is CASIRGGGELFF. Together with reference TRBV7-9 and TRBJ2-2, the CDR3 gives the full variable domain: DTGVSQNPRHKITKRGQNVTFRCDPISEHNRLYWYRQTLGQGPEFLTYFQNEAQLEKSRLLSDRFSAERPKGSFSTLEIQRTEQGDSAMYLCASIRGGGELFFGEGSRLTVL.

The sample holds one count of this clone. The rearrangement uses TRBV4-1 and TRBJ1-5; D gene unclear. The CDR3 is 17 amino acids. CDR1 is MGHRA, CDR2 YSYEKL, per germline. Trimming pared 0 bases from V and 1 base from J, leaving 13 bases between. Here the CDR3 DNA reads TGCGCCAGCAGCCAAGATTGGGCAGTCCTAAGCAATCAGCCCCAGCATTTT. This translates into CASSQDWAVLSNQPQHF.

The rearrangement uses TRBV4-1 and TRBJ1-1; 8 bases fit TRBD1. The germline CDR1 and CDR2 sequences are MGHRA and YSYEKL. CDR3 length: 15 residues. The V gene end was trimmed by 4 bases and the J gene end by 3 bases; junction bases not matched to a gene: 7. The CDR3 DNA reads as TGCGCCAGCAGCCTACGCTCAGGGGGCTACACTGAAGCTTTCTTT. This translates into CASSLRSGGYTEAFF.